Each of the 18 T cell receptor beta chains below was sequenced from the same sample in a study of radiation and T cells in renal cell carcinoma. Some clones are missing from TCRdb's copy, which holds only in-frame ones; the method was immunoSEQ multiplex PCR. The profile shows 150,000 or so clones, about 88% of them singletons. Time point meaning: baseline pretreatment blood. Sample treatment: 15 Gy SBRT to primary tumor, nephrectomy 4 weeks later. Sequencing was performed on blood, taken from a patient whose treatment included radiotherapy and nephrectomy. All receptors come from a woman aged 70-85 years with renal cell carcinoma.

This sequence joins TRBV7-6 and TRBJ1-5; D possibly corresponds to TRBD1 (5 bases). This CDR3 is built from 16 residues. Germline CDR1 is SGHVS and CDR2 is FNYEAQ. The V end lost 5 bases, the J end lost 4 bases, and 18 bases lay between the germline ends. The CDR3 loop is CASSPGPGGGNQPQHF. The CDR3 region has the DNA TGTGCCAGCAGCCCCGGTCCGGGTGGGGGGAATCAGCCCCAGCATTTT.

The V and J genes are TRBV5-4 and TRBJ2-3, with a possible D match to TRBD2 (5 bases). The CDR3 covers 13 residues. Germline V gene data show CDR1 as SGHNT and CDR2 as YYREEE (reference sequence). Between the trimmed V and J ends, which lost 6 bases and 1 base, there was a span of 9 bases. CDR3 residues: CASNGRGTDTQYF. The CDR3 DNA reads as TGTGCCAGCAATGGGCGGGGCACAGATACGCAGTATTTT.

This chain joins TRBV10-1 and TRBJ2-1; D perhaps matches TRBD2 (6 bases). Germline V gene lookup returns CDR1 WNHNN and CDR2 SYGVQD (reference sequence). The CDR3 length is 14 residues. The V end lost 4 bases, the J end lost 9 bases, and 16 bases lay between the germline ends. DNA of the CDR3: TGCGCCAGCAGTGCAGACCGGGGGAGAGGTGAGCAGTTCTTC. The encoded protein is CASSADRGRGEQFF.

V is TRBV5-1 and J is TRBJ2-3; 8 nucleotides agree with TRBD1. CDR3 size: 16 residues. V shed 4 bases and J 0 bases; nucleotides not matched to a gene: 7. CDR1 SGHRS and CDR2 YFSETQ come from the germline V gene. CDR3 coding DNA: TGCGCCAGCAGCCCGGGACAGGTAGCCAGCACAGATACGCAGTATTTT. Its protein is CASSPGQVASTDTQYF. The full variable domain, completed using reference TRBV5-1 and TRBJ2-3, is KAGVTQTPRYLIKTRGQQVTLSCSPISGHRSVSWYQQTPGQGLQFLFEYFSETQRNKGNFPGRFSGRQFSNSRSEMNVSTLELGDSALYLCASSPGQVASTDTQYFGPGTRLTVL.

V usage is TRBV7-2 and J usage is TRBJ2-5; D is uncertain. V lost 5 bases and J 4 bases, leaving 20 bases between the germline ends. The CDR3 covers 16 residues. Looked up from germline, CDR1 is SGHTA and CDR2 is FQGNSA. The CDR3 bases are TGTGCCAGCAGCCTTCCCAGAGGTGCTACAGCAGAGACCCAGTACTTC. Its protein product is CASSLPRGATAETQYF.

The chain uses TRBV19 and TRBJ1-4; TRBD1 aligns across 10 bases. The germline V gene has CDR1 LNHDA and CDR2 SQIVND (reference sequence). The junction had 8 bases not matched to a gene; V was cut back by 8 bases and J by 8 bases. This CDR3 comprises 14 residues. This CDR3 is CASGGQGVREKLFF. CDR3 bases: TGTGCCAGTGGTGGACAGGGGGTGAGGGAAAAACTGTTTTTT.

As DNA, the CDR3 is TGTGCCAGTAGCAATAGAGGGACTAGCGGGCTAGATACGCAGTATTTT. Its protein product is CASSNRGTSGLDTQYF. The chain has TRBV19 and TRBJ2-3; TRBD2 matches 12 bases. The CDR3 has 16 residues. From germline, CDR1 is LNHDA and CDR2 SQIVND (reference sequence). V shed 6 bases and J 5 bases; nucleotides not matched to a gene: 9.

V and J are TRBV6-5 and TRBJ1-3, with D uncertain. The V gene's germline CDR1 is MNHEY and CDR2 SVGAGI. The CDR3 is 15 amino acids. Trimming took off 2 bases at V and 0 bases at J, with 8 bases between the two ends. The DNA for the CDR3 is TGTGCCAGCAGTTACGGGCGGTACTCTGGAAACACCATATATTTT. Translating gives CASSYGRYSGNTIYF.

V is TRBV5-4 and J is TRBJ2-3; 9 bases match TRBD1. The germline gives CDR1 SGHNT, CDR2 YYREEE (reference sequence). Losses at the gene ends were 4 bases for V and 1 base for J; bases not matched to a gene: 10. This CDR3 region has 17 residues. CDR3 coding DNA: TGTGCCAGCAGCCCGGCCACAGGGGGCCTAGGCACAGATACGCAGTATTTT. Its translation: CASSPATGGLGTDTQYF. Drawing the rest from reference TRBV5-4 and TRBJ2-3, the complete variable domain is ETGVTQSPTHLIKTRGQQVTLRCSSQSGHNTVSWYQQALGQGPQFIFQYYREEENGRGNFPPRFSGLQFPNYSSELNVNALELDDSALYLCASSPATGGLGTDTQYFGPGTRLTVL.

V and J are TRBV19 and TRBJ1-2, with 9 bases fitting TRBD1. J gave up 6 bases and V 5 bases, and 10 bases lay outside the gene matches. Germline V lookup: CDR1 LNHDA, CDR2 SQIVND (reference sequence). The CDR3 is made up of 15 amino acids. CDR3 residues: CASSAHRGPGDGYTF. The CDR3 bases are TGTGCCAGTAGTGCGCACAGGGGGCCGGGGGATGGCTACACCTTC.

This clone was counted only a few times. The chain is built from TRBV19 and TRBJ2-2, with TRBD1 as a possible D gene (6 bases). Trimming removed 7 bases at V and 4 bases at J, with 13 bases between. Per the germline V gene, CDR1 is LNHDA and CDR2 is SQIVND (reference sequence). The CDR3 consists of 14 residues. CDR3 coding DNA: TGTGCCAGTAACCAACAGGGTAGCACCGGGGAGCTGTTTTTT. It specifies CASNQQGSTGELFF.

The rearrangement uses TRBV30 and TRBJ2-1, with a possible D match to TRBD2 (6 bases). V was clipped by 2 bases and J by 4 bases, with 6 bases between them. The germline V gene encodes CDR1 GTSNPN and CDR2 SVGIG (reference sequence). The CDR3 contains 12 residues. For the CDR3, the DNA is TGTGCCTGGAGTCGGGAGTACAATGAGCAGTTCTTC. Its protein product is CAWSREYNEQFF.

The V and J genes are TRBV5-1 and TRBJ2-2; TRBD2 is a possible D gene (6 bases). The ends were cut back, 5 bases at V and 0 bases at J, with 20 bases in the middle. Per germline, CDR1 SGHRS and CDR2 YFSETQ. The CDR3 is made up of 18 amino acids. The CDR3 loop reads CASRLKSGGSANTGELFF. CDR3 nucleotide sequence: TGCGCCAGCAGACTCAAATCTGGGGGGAGCGCGAACACCGGGGAGCTGTTTTTT.

The chain employs TRBV29-1 and TRBJ1-3; 12 bases agree with TRBD1. Germline CDR1 SQVTM, CDR2 ANQGSEA. V lost 6 bases, J lost 8 bases, and 5 bases stayed unmatched. The CDR3 consists of 13 residues. The CDR3 sequence: CSVGDRGLDTIYF. The DNA of the CDR3 is TGCAGCGTAGGGGACAGGGGGCTAGACACCATATATTTT.

The gene calls are TRBV5-6 and TRBJ2-7, with TRBD2 as a possible D gene (5 bases). Trimming removed 3 bases at V and 5 bases at J, with 6 bases between. Germline V gene sequence: CDR1 SGHDT, CDR2 YYEEEE. The CDR3 length is 11 residues. The CDR3 loop reads CASSWEHEQYF. The CDR3, as DNA: TGTGCCAGCAGCTGGGAGCACGAGCAGTACTTC. Full variable domain (remainder filled in from reference TRBV5-6 and TRBJ2-7): DAGVTQSPTHLIKTRGQQVTLRCSPKSGHDTVSWYQQALGQGPQFIFQYYEEEERQRGNFPDRFSGHQFPNYSSELNVNALLLGDSALYLCASSWEHEQYFGPGTRLTVT.

The rearrangement links TRBV4-1 to TRBJ1-2; perhaps TRBD1 as D (6 bases). The germline gives CDR1 MGHRA, CDR2 YSYEKL. The CDR3 runs 16 residues. V lost 1 base and J 2 bases, leaving 14 bases between the germline ends. The CDR3 DNA is TGCGCCAGCAGCCAAGTGACAGGAGTCATAAACTATGGCTACACCTTC. Protein: CASSQVTGVINYGYTF.

The V call is TRBV9, the J call TRBJ1-6; D unresolved. The V end was cut by 0 bases, the J end by 5 bases, with 21 bases between. This CDR3 spans 19 amino acids. CDR1 and CDR2 from the germline V gene are SGDLS and YYNGEE. The CDR3 coding sequence is TGTGCCAGCAGCGTAGAGGGTCAGCCTTCCTCCCTCGATAATTCACCCCTCCACTTT. It is translated as CASSVEGQPSSLDNSPLHF.

The rearrangement uses TRBV6-5 and TRBJ1-2; D possibly corresponds to TRBD1 (5 bases). This CDR3 has 15 residues. Per the germline V gene, CDR1 is MNHEY and CDR2 is SVGAGI. V shed 2 bases and J shed 3 bases, with 13 bases lying between them. The CDR3 DNA is TGTGCCAGCAGTTACGGGGCAGGGCAGGACTATGGCTACACCTTC. This gives the protein CASSYGAGQDYGYTF.